This T cell receptor (beta chain) was profiled in a study of PD-1 blockade in classical Hodgkin lymphoma (TCRdb year 2020). Some background on the complete study: Nivolumab dosing was 3 mg/kg intravenously every 2 weeks, continuing until either disease progression or unacceptable toxicity. A peripheral blood immune signature of response to PD-1 blockade in classical Hodgkin lymphoma was defined using TCR beta sequencing and CyTOF. Broad study findings and their caveats: Baseline TCR diversity was reported to be lower in newly diagnosed patients than in healthy donors, and even lower in relapsed/refractory patients. Among trial patients, those achieving complete response had baseline diversity similar to that of newly diagnosed patients, while diversity was significantly lower in partial responders and progressors. The study was restricted to a single clinical trial cohort, and the causes of repertoire differences, possibly disease activity or prior therapy, were left undefined. A significant rise by C4D1 was seen in CD4+ but not CD8+ TCR diversity (p=0.0027 vs p=0.16), with the rise being most apparent in complete responders (p=0.02). Diversity was lower in patients who began nivolumab less than 1 year after ASCT, so these patients were left out of later analyses to avoid confounding by immune reconstitution.

From cysteine to phenylalanine, the CDR3 is 17 amino acids long. The retained sequence is limited to the CDR3, 51 bases, with the frame set at the first base. Here V drops 2 bases and J drops 2 bases, and the junction holds 5 bases not matched to any gene. The germline V gene (reference sequence) supplies CDR1 LNHNV and CDR2 YYDKDF. The Qiagen DNeasy kit was used to extract genomic DNA both from unsorted PBMCs and from the negatively selected CD4+ and CD8+ fractions. TCR beta CDR3 regions were subjected to amplification by immunoSEQ multiplex PCR with primers that anneal to V and J segments. A synthetic immune receptor repertoire was used to minimize amplification bias, and any remaining bias was removed computationally after sequencing. As for the original processing: Custom Python scripts were used to quantify repertoire diversity as the Shannon entropy index. The unsorted, CD4+ and CD8+ repertoires were each analyzed separately, with the exception of combined analyses, where CD4+ and CD8+ sequences were merged in silico. A clone was considered expanded if an increase in frequency of at least 2-fold after treatment relative to C1D1 was found, and a pseudocount of 0.5 was applied to clones undetected at baseline. Clones with 0 or 1 copy at C1D1 were defined as singleton clones, while clones with 2 or more copies were defined as non-singleton clones. Clones expanded in unsorted samples were labelled as CD4+, CD8+ or unknown by matching protein sequences in sorted samples from the same patient. Wilcoxon tests were applied to paired samples to test diversity changes from C1D1 to C4D1. TCRdb carries this immuneACCESS record with in-frame sequences only. Its versions omit some clonotypes, under half of them owing to an unresolved V gene in the studies checked, with the rest unexplained. V and J calls and clone size are given by that table; D and trimming were obtained from the DNA. The sample table holds around 7,300 clones, of which 70% to 90% were seen once. The top ten hold around 39% of the sample.

What this sample's time point label stands for: cycle 4 day 1 (C4D1), after about 6 weeks of nivolumab. All trial patients had relapsed after autologous stem cell transplantation, with cohorts A, B and C differing in prior brentuximab vedotin exposure. A total of more than 55 patients with relapsed/refractory classical Hodgkin lymphoma made up the trial cohort, and each patient's best overall response was complete response, partial response or progressive disease. In the multi-cohort phase II CheckMate 205 trial, trial patients received single-agent nivolumab. Best overall response was determined by an independent review committee according to the 2007 International Working Group response criteria. Trial PBMCs were collected just before the start of nivolumab (C1D1) and during therapy at cycle 2 day 1 and cycle 4 day 1. Peripheral blood was collected in 8 mL Vacutainer Cell Preparation Tubes, from which PBMCs were isolated by centrifugation and then cryopreserved.

To note about this clone: No cognate antigen has been identified for it. No much larger clonotype is one base removed from it; base qualities were not supplied.

Here the chain combines TRBV15 and TRBJ2-3, and 12 junctional nucleotides match TRBD2. The input for sequencing was peripheral blood mononuclear cells (PBMCs), taken before the fourth cycle of nivolumab. The sequence was collected from a human donor with classical Hodgkin lymphoma. The DNA sequence is given as TGTGCCACCAGCAGACTTGGACTAGCGGGAACCACAGATACGCAGTATTTT. It codes for CATSRLGLAGTTDTQYF.